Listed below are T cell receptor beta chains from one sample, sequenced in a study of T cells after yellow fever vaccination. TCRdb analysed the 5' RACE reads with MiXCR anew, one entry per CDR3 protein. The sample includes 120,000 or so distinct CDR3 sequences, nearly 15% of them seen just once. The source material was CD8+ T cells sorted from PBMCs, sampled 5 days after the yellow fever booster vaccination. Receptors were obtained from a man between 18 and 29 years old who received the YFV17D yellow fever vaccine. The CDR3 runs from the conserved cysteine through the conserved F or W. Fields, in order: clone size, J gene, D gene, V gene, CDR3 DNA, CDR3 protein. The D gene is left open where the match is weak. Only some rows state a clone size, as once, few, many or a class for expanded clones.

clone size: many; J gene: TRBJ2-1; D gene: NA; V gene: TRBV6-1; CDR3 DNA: TGTGCCAGCAGTGAAGCCGAACTCAATGAGCAGTTCTTC; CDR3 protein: CASSEAELNEQFF
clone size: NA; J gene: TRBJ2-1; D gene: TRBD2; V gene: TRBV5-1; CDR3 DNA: TGCGCCAGCAGCTGCAGAGTGGCCGGACTAGCGGGGGTGAGCTCCTACAATGAGCAGTTCTTC; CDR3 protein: CASSCRVAGLAGVSSYNEQFF
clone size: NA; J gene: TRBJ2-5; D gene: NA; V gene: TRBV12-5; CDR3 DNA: TGTGCTAGTGGTCCCCAGGTTCGGCAGACCCAGTACTTC; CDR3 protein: CASGPQVRQTQYF
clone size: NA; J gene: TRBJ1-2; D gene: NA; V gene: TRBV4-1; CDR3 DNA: TGCGCCAGCAGCCAAGTTTCAGGGGTGGGGGGCTACACCTTC; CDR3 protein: CASSQVSGVGGYTF
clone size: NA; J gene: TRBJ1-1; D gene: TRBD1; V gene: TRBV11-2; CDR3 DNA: TGTGCCAGCAGGAAGACAGGGATAGACACTGAAGCTTTCTTT; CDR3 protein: CASRKTGIDTEAFF
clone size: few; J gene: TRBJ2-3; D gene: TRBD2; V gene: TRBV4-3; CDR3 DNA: TGCGCCAGCAGCCAATATGGGACTAGCGGGGTCCTCCTCCCCTACACAGATACGCAGTATTTT; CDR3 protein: CASSQYGTSGVLLPYTDTQYF
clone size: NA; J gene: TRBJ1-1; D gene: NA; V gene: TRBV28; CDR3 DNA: TGTGCCAGCTGGCTCGGATCTAACACTGAAGCTTTCTTT; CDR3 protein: CASWLGSNTEAFF
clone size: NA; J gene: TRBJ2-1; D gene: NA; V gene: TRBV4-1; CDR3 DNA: TGCGCCAGCAGTCTCACGGGGGGCTATCCCTACAATGAGCAGTTCTTC; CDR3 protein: CASSLTGGYPYNEQFF
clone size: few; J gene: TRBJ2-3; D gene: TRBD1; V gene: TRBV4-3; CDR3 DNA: TGCGCCAGCAGCCAGTCGGACAGGTCCACAGATACGCAGTATTTT; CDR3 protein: CASSQSDRSTDTQYF
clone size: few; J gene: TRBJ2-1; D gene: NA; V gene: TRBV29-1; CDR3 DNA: TGCAGCGTTGCAGGGGCCGGCCGTACTGAGCAGTTCTTC; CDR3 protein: CSVAGAGRTEQFF
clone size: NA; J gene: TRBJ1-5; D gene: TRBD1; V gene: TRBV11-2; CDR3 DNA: TGTGCCAGCAGCTTAGATCCAGGGGGAAATCAGCCCCAGCATTTT; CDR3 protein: CASSLDPGGNQPQHF
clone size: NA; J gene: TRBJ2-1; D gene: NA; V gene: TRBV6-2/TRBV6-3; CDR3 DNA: TGTGCCAGCAGTAATGCCGTCAATGAGCAGTTCTTC; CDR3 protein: CASSNAVNEQFF
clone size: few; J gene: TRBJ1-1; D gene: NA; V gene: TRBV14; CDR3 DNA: TGTGCCAGCAGCCCGTCCATGAACACTGAAGCTTTCTTT; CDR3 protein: CASSPSMNTEAFF
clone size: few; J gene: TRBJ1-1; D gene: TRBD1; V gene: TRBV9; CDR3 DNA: TGTGCCAGCAGCATGGGACAGGGGGCGCGTTTCGCTGAAGCTTTCTTT; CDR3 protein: CASSMGQGARFAEAFF
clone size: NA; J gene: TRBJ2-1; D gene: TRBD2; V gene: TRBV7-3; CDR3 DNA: TGTGCCAGCAGCTGGCCCAGCGGGGGGGGATCCTACAATGAGCAGTTCTTC; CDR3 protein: CASSWPSGGGSYNEQFF
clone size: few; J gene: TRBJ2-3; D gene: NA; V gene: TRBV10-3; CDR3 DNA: TGTGCCATCGCCCGGGACGGTACAGATACGCAGTATTTT; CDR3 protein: CAIARDGTDTQYF
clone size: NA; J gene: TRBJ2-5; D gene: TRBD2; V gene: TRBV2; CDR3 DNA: TGTGCCAGCAGTGAAGGTTCAGCGGGGGGGTACCAAGAGACCCAGTACTTC; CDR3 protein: CASSEGSAGGYQETQYF
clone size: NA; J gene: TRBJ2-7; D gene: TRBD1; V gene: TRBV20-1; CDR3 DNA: TGCAGTGCTAGACCCCCTAACAGGGGTCCCGAGCAGTACTTC; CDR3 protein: CSARPPNRGPEQYF
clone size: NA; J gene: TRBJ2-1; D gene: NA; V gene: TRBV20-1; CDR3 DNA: TGCAGTGCTACTCTGATACCTTCGGGCGGTGAGCAGTTCTTC; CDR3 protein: CSATLIPSGGEQFF
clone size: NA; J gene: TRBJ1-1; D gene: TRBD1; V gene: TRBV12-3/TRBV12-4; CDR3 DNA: TGTGCCAGCAGTGACAGGGGAGTTGTGTCAGAAGCTTTCTTT; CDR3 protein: CASSDRGVVSEAFF
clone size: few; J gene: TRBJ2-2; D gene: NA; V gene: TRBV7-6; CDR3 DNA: TGTGCCAGCAGCTTAGCTGGGGATACCGGGGAGCTGTTTTTT; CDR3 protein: CASSLAGDTGELFF
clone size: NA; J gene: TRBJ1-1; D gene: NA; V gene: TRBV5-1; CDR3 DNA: TGCGCCAGCAGTAACAGGGAGGTTGAAGCTTTCTTT; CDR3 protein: CASSNREVEAFF
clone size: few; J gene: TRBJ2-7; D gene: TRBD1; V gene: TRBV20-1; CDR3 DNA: TGCAGTGCTAACAGGGGTACCGACTTCTACGAGCAGTACTTC; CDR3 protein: CSANRGTDFYEQYF
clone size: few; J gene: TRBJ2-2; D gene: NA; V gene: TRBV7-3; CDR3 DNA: TGTGCCAGCAGCTGGGACGTCGCGAACACCGGGGAGCTGTTTTTT; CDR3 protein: CASSWDVANTGELFF
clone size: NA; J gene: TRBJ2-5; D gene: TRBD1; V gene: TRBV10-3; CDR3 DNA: TGTGCCATCAGCGCCCTGGACAGGGGGCAGGAGACCCAGTACTTC; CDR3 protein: CAISALDRGQETQYF
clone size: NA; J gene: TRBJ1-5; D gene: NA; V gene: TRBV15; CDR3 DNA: TGTGCCACCAGCAGCACCCCAGGGAGCAATCAGCCCCAGCATTTT; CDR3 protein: CATSSTPGSNQPQHF
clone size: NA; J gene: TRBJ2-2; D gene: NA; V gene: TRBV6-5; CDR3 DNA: TGTGCCAGCAGTTTGTGGCAGGGATCGACCGGGGAGCTGTTTTTT; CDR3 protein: CASSLWQGSTGELFF
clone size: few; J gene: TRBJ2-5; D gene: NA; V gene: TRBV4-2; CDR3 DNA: TGTGCCAGCAGCCAAGACCCAGAGCGAGAGACCCAGTACTTC; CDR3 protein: CASSQDPERETQYF
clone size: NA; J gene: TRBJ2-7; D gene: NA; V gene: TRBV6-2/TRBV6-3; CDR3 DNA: TGTGCCAGCAGTTATACAGAACCTCGTGAGCAGTACTTC; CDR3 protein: CASSYTEPREQYF
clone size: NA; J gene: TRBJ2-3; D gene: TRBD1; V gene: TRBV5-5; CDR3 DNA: TGTGCCAGCAGCTTGTCTTGGGACAGGCGTACAGATACGCAGTATTTT; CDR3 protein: CASSLSWDRRTDTQYF
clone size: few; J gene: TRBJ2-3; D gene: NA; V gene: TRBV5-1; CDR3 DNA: TGCGCCAGCAGCTTCCGACAGGTTACAGATACGCAGTATTTT; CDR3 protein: CASSFRQVTDTQYF
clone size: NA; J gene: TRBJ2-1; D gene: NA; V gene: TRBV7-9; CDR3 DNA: TGTGCCAGCAGCTGGGGACTCCCACATGAGCAGTTCTTC; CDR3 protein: CASSWGLPHEQFF
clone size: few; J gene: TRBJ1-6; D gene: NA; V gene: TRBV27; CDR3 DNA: TGTGCCAGCAGTTTATCGGGTCTAGCCCTCCACTTT; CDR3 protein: CASSLSGLALHF
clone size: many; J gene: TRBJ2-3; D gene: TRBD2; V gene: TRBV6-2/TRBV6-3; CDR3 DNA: TGTGCCAGCAGTTTCCGGGGGGCAGATACGCAGTATTTT; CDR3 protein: CASSFRGADTQYF
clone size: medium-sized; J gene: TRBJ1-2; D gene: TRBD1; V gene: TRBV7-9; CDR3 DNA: TGTGCCAGCAGCGACGGACAGGGGGCTGATGGCTACACCTTC; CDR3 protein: CASSDGQGADGYTF
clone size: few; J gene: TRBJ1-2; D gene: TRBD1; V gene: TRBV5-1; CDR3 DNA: TGCGCCAGCAGCATGGGACAGCGCCTTAACTATGGCTACACCTTC; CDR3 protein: CASSMGQRLNYGYTF
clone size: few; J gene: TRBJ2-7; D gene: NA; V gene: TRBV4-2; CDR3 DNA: TGTGCCAGCAGCCAGTATGGGGGCATCTACGAGCAGTACTTC; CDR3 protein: CASSQYGGIYEQYF
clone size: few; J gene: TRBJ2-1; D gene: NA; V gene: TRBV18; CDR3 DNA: TGTGCCAGCTCACCACCCCAGAACAATGAGCAGTTCTTC; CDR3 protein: CASSPPQNNEQFF
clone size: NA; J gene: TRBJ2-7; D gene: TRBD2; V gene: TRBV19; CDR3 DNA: TGTGCCAGTAGTGCCTCGGGGGGTGGCTGGTCCGAGCAGTACTTC; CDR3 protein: CASSASGGGWSEQYF
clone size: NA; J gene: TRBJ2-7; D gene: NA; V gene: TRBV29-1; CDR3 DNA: TGCAGCGTTGTTGCGAGAACTTCCTACGAGCAGTACTTC; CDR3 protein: CSVVARTSYEQYF
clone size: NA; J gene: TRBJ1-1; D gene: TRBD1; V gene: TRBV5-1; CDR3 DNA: TGCGCCAGCAGCTTGATTTCCCAGGGGGCTTCGAACACTGAAGCTTTCTTT; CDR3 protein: CASSLISQGASNTEAFF
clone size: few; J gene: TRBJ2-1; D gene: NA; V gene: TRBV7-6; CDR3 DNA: TGTGCCAGCAGAGGGGGGGCCAACTACAATGAGCAGTTCTTC; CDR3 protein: CASRGGANYNEQFF
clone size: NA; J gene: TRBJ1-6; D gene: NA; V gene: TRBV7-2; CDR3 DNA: TGTGCCAGCAGCTTAGTCAACTCGGACACGTATAATTCACCCCTCCACTTT; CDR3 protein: CASSLVNSDTYNSPLHF
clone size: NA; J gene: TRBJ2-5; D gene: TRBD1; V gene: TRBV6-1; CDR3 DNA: TGTGCCAGCACCGCGGACAGGACCCACCAAGAGACCCAGTACTTC; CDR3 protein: CASTADRTHQETQYF
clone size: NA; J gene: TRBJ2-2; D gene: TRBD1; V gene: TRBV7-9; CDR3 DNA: TGTGCCAGCAGCGTTCGGGACAGGGGATCCACCGGGGAGCTGTTTTTT; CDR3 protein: CASSVRDRGSTGELFF
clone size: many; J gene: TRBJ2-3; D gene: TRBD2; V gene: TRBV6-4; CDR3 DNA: TGTGCCAGCAGTGTTAGCGGGGGGGCGACAGATACGCAGTATTTT; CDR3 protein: CASSVSGGATDTQYF
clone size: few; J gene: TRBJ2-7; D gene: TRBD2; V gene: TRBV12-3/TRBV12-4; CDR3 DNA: TGTGCCAGCAGTTCCTCCCTCGGGGGGGGCGAGCAGTACTTC; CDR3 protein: CASSSSLGGGEQYF
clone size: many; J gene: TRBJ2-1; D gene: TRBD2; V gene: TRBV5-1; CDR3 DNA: TGCGCCAGCAGCGCCTCGGGGGGGGGACCCAACAATGAGCAGTTCTTC; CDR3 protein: CASSASGGGPNNEQFF
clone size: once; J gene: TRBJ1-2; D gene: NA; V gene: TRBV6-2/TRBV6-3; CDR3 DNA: TGTGCCAGCAGTTACCGCGCGGGGATTTCTGGCTACACCTTC; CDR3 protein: CASSYRAGISGYTF
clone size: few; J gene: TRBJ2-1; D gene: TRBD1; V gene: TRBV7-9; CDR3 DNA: TGTGCCAGCAGCCCGCCCCGGGACAGGGGGCAGGGTGAGCAGTTCTTC; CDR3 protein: CASSPPRDRGQGEQFF
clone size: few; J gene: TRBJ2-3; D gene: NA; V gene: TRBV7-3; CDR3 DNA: TGTGCCAGCAGCTTAGGCGGACGCCTCCAGTATTTT; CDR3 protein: CASSLGGRLQYF
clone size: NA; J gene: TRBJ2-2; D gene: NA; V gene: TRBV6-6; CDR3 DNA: TGTGCCAGCAGTTATGGGCTGGCGGGCACCGGGGAGCTGTTTTTT; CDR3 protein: CASSYGLAGTGELFF
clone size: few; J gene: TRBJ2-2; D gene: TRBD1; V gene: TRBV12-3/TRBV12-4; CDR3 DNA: TGTGCCAGCAGTTTTGGGACAGGGGGTTACACCGGGGAGCTGTTTTTT; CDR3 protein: CASSFGTGGYTGELFF